This TCR beta chain was observed in a study of cytomegalovirus exposure and HLA in healthy donors. Background on the study: Among the 300 to 500 genotyped donors, just over 80% were placed in the Caucasian-associated ancestry cluster. Study-level results: In vitro, three CMV-associated chains proved specific for CMV antigens. Later, an analysis found that common viral pathogens appeared to be linked with several of the most significant clusters. For cytomegalovirus status, the classifier reportedly gave diagnoses with high specificity and sensitivity.

Amplification used 60 Vbeta primers and 13 Jbeta primers. The protocol was immunoSEQ multiplex PCR, while the TCRdb copy is restricted to in-frame clones and leaves out a portion. The sample gives about 160,000 clones, approximately 80% of which show up once; roughly 3.6% is in the top ten. Turning to this clone: Its target is not known.

The germline V and J ends were trimmed by 5 bases and 4 bases, with 12 bases remaining between them. The germline V gene has CDR1 SGHNT and CDR2 YENEEA. The CDR3 has 14 amino acids. The chain carries TRBV11-3 and TRBJ2-1, with D possibly matching TRBD2 (5 bases). Sequencing input: PBMCs. The TCR sequence derives from a man under 40 in good health and CMV-seropositive. Here the CDR3 DNA reads TGTGCCAGCAGCCCAGGACTCGCTTACAATGAGCAGTTCTTC. Amino acid sequence: CASSPGLAYNEQFF.